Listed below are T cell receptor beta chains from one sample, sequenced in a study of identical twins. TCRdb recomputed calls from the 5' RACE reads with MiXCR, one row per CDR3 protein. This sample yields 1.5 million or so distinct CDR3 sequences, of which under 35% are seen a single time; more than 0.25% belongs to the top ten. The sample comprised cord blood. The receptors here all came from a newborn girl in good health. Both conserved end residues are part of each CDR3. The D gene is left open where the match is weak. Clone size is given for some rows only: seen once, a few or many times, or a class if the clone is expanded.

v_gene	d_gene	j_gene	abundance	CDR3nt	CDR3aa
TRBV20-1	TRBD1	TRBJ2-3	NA	TGCAGTGCACTGGACAGGGCTAGCACAGATACGCAGTATTTT	CSALDRASTDTQYF
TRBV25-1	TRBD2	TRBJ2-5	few	TGTGCCAGCAGTGAGTCGACTAGCGCGTACCAAGAGACCCAGTACTTC	CASSESTSAYQETQYF
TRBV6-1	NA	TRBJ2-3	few	TGTGCCAGCACCACTCATTCTACCCAGTATTTT	CASTTHSTQYF
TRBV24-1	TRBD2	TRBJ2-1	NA	TGTGCCACCAGTGACCCACTAGGGACTAGCGGGAGGGATACCTACAATGAGCAGTTCTTC	CATSDPLGTSGRDTYNEQFF
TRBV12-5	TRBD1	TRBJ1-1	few	TGTGCTAGTGGTTTCGGGACAGGGGAAGCTTTCTTT	CASGFGTGEAFF
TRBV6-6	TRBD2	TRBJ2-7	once	TGTGCCAGCAGCTTTAGCGGGGGGCTTTACGAGCAGTACTTC	CASSFSGGLYEQYF
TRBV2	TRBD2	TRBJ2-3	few	TGTGCCAGCAAGCTAGCGGGAGCAGCGGATACGCAGTATTTT	CASKLAGAADTQYF
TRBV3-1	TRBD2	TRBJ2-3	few	TGTGCCAGCAGCCGACCCCCGGCGCGGGAGGGCACAGATACGCAGTATTTT	CASSRPPAREGTDTQYF
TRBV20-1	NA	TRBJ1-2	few	TGCAGTGCTAGCACAGCAGACTATGGCTACACCTTC	CSASTADYGYTF
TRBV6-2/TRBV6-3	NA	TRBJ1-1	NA	TGTGCCAGCACGAGGGATACAGGCACTGAAGCTTTCTTT	CASTRDTGTEAFF
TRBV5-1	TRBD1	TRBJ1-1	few	TGCGCCAGCAGCATTAAAGGGGGACAGACGAACACTGAAGCTTTCTTT	CASSIKGGQTNTEAFF
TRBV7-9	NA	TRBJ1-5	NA	TGTGCCAGCAGCTTATTCCCCCAAGAGGGTTTTGGCAATCAGCCCCAGCATTTT	CASSLFPQEGFGNQPQHF
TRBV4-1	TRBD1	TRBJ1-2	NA	TGCGCCAGCAGCCAGGCCTGGACAGGGCTAGGCCGTGGCTACACCTTC	CASSQAWTGLGRGYTF
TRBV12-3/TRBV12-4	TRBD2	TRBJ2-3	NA	TGTGCCAGCAGTCCCGGGACTAGCGGGGTCCGATTCACAGATACGCAGTATTTT	CASSPGTSGVRFTDTQYF
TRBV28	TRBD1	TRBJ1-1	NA	TGTGCCACCAACCCGCAGGGGGCGGGTGTCACTGAAGCTTTCTTT	CATNPQGAGVTEAFF
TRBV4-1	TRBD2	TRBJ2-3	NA	TGCGCCAGCAGCCAAGGCCACGGGAGGGAAATCACAGATACGCAGTATTTT	CASSQGHGREITDTQYF
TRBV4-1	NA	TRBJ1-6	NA	TGCGCCAGCAGCCAACCTACCCGACAGAGAAATTCACCCCTCCACTTT	CASSQPTRQRNSPLHF
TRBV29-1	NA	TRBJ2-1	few	TGCAGCGTTGAAGGGAGGGGGGTCAATGAGCAGTTCTTC	CSVEGRGVNEQFF
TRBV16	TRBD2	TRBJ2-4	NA	TGTGCCAGCAGCCACGTATCGGGGAGGGATAAAAACATTCAGTACTTC	CASSHVSGRDKNIQYF
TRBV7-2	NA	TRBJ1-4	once	TGTGCCAGCAGCTACCACGGGGAAAAACTGTTTTTT	CASSYHGEKLFF
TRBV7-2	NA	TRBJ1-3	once	TGTGCCAGCAGCACCCACCGCTCTGGAAACACCATATATTTT	CASSTHRSGNTIYF
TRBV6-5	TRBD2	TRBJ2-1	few	TGTGCCAGCCGACGACTAGCGGGAGGGCCTGGGAATGAGCAGTTCTTC	CASRRLAGGPGNEQFF
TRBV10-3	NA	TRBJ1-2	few	TGTGCCATCAGAAAGCCCGACTATGGCTACACCTTC	CAIRKPDYGYTF
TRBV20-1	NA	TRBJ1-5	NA	TGCAGTGCTAGAGAGGGCAGGGCCAATCAGCCCCAGCATTTT	CSAREGRANQPQHF
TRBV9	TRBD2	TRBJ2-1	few	TGTGCCAGTAAGCGCCGGGACGATTATCGACTAGCGGCCTACAATGAGCAGTTCTTC	CASKRRDDYRLAAYNEQFF
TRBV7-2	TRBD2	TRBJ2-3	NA	TGTGCCAGCAGCTTACTAGCGGGGGGGTGTCGGTATTTT	CASSLLAGGCRYF
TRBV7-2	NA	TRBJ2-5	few	TGTGCCAGCAGCCCCTCGGGAGTTCAAGAGACCCAGTACTTC	CASSPSGVQETQYF
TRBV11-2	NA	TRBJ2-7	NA	TGTGCCAGCAGTTCCATAAGACATAGCTACGAGCAGTACTTC	CASSSIRHSYEQYF
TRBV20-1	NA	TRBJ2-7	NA	TGCAGTGCTTTCTTGGGGGGGGGCGTCTACGAGCAGTACTTC	CSAFLGGGVYEQYF
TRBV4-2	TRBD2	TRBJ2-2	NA	TGTGCCAGCAGCCGGGGACTAGCGGGGATTAACACCGGGGAGCTGTTTTTT	CASSRGLAGINTGELFF
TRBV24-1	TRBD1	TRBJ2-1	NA	TGTGCCATCAGTGATCCGACAGGGATCAATGAGCAGTTCTTC	CAISDPTGINEQFF
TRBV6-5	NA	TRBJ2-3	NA	TGTGCCAGCAGTTACTCGGACGGTTGGGCAGATACGCAGTATTTT	CASSYSDGWADTQYF
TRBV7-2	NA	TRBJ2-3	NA	TGTGCCAGCAGCTTATGGGCGGGCCCCACAGATACGCAGTATTTT	CASSLWAGPTDTQYF
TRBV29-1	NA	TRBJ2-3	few	TGCAGCGTTGTTCCCACCGGGACTGTGTGGGATACGCAGTATTTT	CSVVPTGTVWDTQYF
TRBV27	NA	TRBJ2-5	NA	TGTGCCAGCAGTCTTGACAGGGCGGGGGCACAAGAGACCCAGTACTTC	CASSLDRAGAQETQYF
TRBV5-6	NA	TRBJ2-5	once	TGTGCCAGCAGCTGGGACCTCTACAATGAGCAGTACTTC	CASSWDLYNEQYF
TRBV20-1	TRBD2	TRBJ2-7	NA	TGCAGTGCTAGAGTCGGCGGGAGTGTCTACAATGAGCAGTACTTC	CSARVGGSVYNEQYF
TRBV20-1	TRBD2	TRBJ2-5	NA	TGCAGTGCTAGAGACGGACGGGGGGTACAAGAGACCCAGTACTTC	CSARDGRGVQETQYF
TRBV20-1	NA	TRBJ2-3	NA	TGCAGTGCGGGGCCTAGAGCTAGCACAGATACGCAGTATTTT	CSAGPRASTDTQYF
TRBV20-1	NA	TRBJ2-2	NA	TGCAGTGCTAGAGATAGTCCCGGGGAGCTGTTTTTT	CSARDSPGELFF
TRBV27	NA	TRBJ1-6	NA	TGTGCCAGCAGTAAGTCCCAGGGGCGCGACTATAATTCACCCCTCCACTTT	CASSKSQGRDYNSPLHF
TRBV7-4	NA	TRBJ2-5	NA	TGTGCCAGCAGCTTAGTCCCCCGGGACTTCCAAGAGACCCAGTACTTC	CASSLVPRDFQETQYF
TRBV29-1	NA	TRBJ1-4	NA	TGCAGCGTTGGTCGCGGCTCTAATGAAAAACTGTTTTTT	CSVGRGSNEKLFF
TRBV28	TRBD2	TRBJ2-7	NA	TGTGCCAGCAGTTTCTGGGCGGGACTAGCGGACCAAAGCTCCTACAATGAGCAGTACTTC	CASSFWAGLADQSSYNEQYF
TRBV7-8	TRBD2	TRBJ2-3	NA	TGTGCCAGCAGCCCGATGACTAGCCGCACAGATACGCAGTATTTT	CASSPMTSRTDTQYF